The 3 T cell receptor beta chains in this list originate from one sample, sequenced in a study of CD8+CD57+ T cells in acquired aplastic anemia. For sequencing, patients were chosen who had shown expansion of CD8+CD57+ cells by flow cytometry. CDR3 and TCR beta VDJ profiling relied on genomic DNA as the template. Each CDR3 protein is one row after TCRdb ran MiXCR on the reads. The sample yields hundreds of thousands of distinct CDR3 sequences, around 33% seen once. The sequenced sample consisted of sorted CD4+, CD8+, or CD8+CD57+ T cells (not recorded which) from PBMCs. These receptor sequences come from a human donor with aplastic anemia.

The chain is built from TRBV20-1 and TRBJ1-1; D is unclear. CDR1 and CDR2 (germline): DFQATT, SNEGSKA (reference sequence). The ends were cut back, 7 bases at V and 4 bases at J, with 16 bases in the middle. CDR3 length: 13 residues. The CDR3 is CSVLTLTSTEAFF. The CDR3 DNA sequence: TGCAGTGTTTTAACTCTTACGAGCACTGAAGCTTTCTTT.

The chain is built from TRBV7-2 and TRBJ1-5; D is possibly TRBD1 (6 bases). This CDR3 has 14 amino acids. Trimming removed 2 bases from V and 2 bases from J, with 7 bases in between. Germline V gene sequence: CDR1 SGHTA, CDR2 FQGNSA. The CDR3 reads CASSLRTGNQPQHF. As DNA, the CDR3 is TGTGCCAGCAGCTTAAGGACAGGCAATCAGCCCCAGCATTTT.

The rearrangement links TRBV19 to TRBJ2-6; D possibly corresponds to TRBD1 (5 bases). This CDR3 is 15 amino acids long. Germline lookup yields CDR1 LNHDA and CDR2 SQIVND (reference sequence). Trimming removed 11 bases at V and 4 bases at J, with 18 bases between. The CDR3 DNA follows: TGTGCCTGGTCCAGGGTAGGGCGAGGGGCCAACGTCCTGACTTTC. This gives the protein CAWSRVGRGANVLTF.